Listed here are 6 T cell receptor beta chains from one sample, sequenced in a study of T cell repertoires in cytomegalovirus infection. TCRdb re-analysed the reads in MiXCR, keeping a single row per CDR3 protein. The data show some 400,000 distinct CDR3 sequences, with approximately 31% seen just once and roughly 13% held by the top ten. The specimen sequenced was PBMCs. These receptors all stem from a human donor in good health (CMV status not recorded). Some clones in this sample may be carry-over from other donors' samples.

The J gene is TRBJ2-3, the V gene TRBV6-1, with TRBD1 matching over 10 bases. J was trimmed by 5 bases and V by 5 bases; bases with no gene match: 4. This CDR3 is built from 14 residues. Germline V gene data show CDR1 as MNHNS and CDR2 as SASEGT. In DNA, the CDR3 is TGTGCCAGCAGTCGCCGGGACAGGGGAGATACGCAGTATTTT. Encoded protein: CASSRRDRGDTQYF.

This clonotype was counted a few times. The chain carries TRBV19 and TRBJ1-4, with D maybe TRBD1 (5 bases). V lost 9 bases to trimming and J lost 7 bases, with 15 bases between them. The CDR3 has 13 amino acids. CDR1 is LNHDA, CDR2 SQIVND, per germline (reference sequence). The CDR3 reads CASGTTPPEKLFF. CDR3 bases: TGTGCCAGCGGGACTACTCCCCCTGAAAAACTGTTTTTT. Combining the CDR3 with reference TRBV19 and TRBJ1-4 gives the whole variable domain DGGITQSPKYLFRKEGQNVTLSCEQNLNHDAMYWYRQDPGQGLRLIYYSQIVNDFQKGDIAEGYSVSREKKESFPLTVTSAQKNPTAFYLCASGTTPPEKLFFGSGTQLSVL.

This clonotype was seen more than once but under ten times. J is TRBJ2-3 and V is TRBV24-1, with D possibly TRBD2 on 6 matching bases. Germline lookup yields CDR1 KGHDR and CDR2 SFDVKD. Trimming took off 7 bases at V and 8 bases at J, with 15 bases between the two ends. CDR3 length: 13 residues. The CDR3 nucleotides are TGTGCCACCAGGACCACCACCGGGGGTACGCAGTATTTT. Its translation is CATRTTTGGTQYF.

The table lists this clonotype with a few counts. The J gene is TRBJ1-4, the V gene TRBV7-6; a possible D gene is TRBD1 (5 bases). Trimming stripped 5 bases from V and 8 bases from J, with 18 bases between. Germline V gene lookup returns CDR1 SGHVS and CDR2 FNYEAQ. The CDR3 has 15 residues. CDR3 protein: CASSQPRVRGEKLFF. The CDR3 nucleotides read TGTGCCAGCAGCCAACCGCGCGTCCGGGGCGAAAAACTGTTTTTT.

This clonotype was counted many times. J is TRBJ1-1 and V is TRBV19; no reliable D call. Germline CDR1 is LNHDA and CDR2 is SQIVND (reference sequence). The CDR3 runs to 12 residues. V dropped 5 bases and J dropped 7 bases, with 11 bases sitting between them. The CDR3 reads CASSYRTNEAFF. Written as DNA, the CDR3 is TGTGCCAGTAGTTATCGAACCAATGAAGCTTTCTTT.

This clonotype was seen more than once but under ten times. The rearrangement links TRBV9 to TRBJ2-7; D perhaps matches TRBD1 (6 bases). The CDR3 length is 14 residues. Germline V gene sequence: CDR1 SGDLS, CDR2 YYNGEE. V was shortened by 2 bases and J by 3 bases, with 12 bases between the two germline ends. The CDR3 loop is CASSVLQGCYEQYF. The CDR3, as DNA: TGTGCCAGCAGCGTCTTACAGGGTTGCTACGAGCAGTACTTC.